This TCR beta chain came from a study of blood T cell repertoires in COVID-19. Across the study: Whether acute or convalescent, the COVID-19 samples came from the United States, Italy and Spain. Nucleic acid was either cDNA or gDNA, and it came from T cells, B-cell-depleted T cells, or PBMCs.

V was clipped by 10 bases and J by 6 bases; unmatched bases: 4. The germline V gene encodes CDR1 ENHRY and CDR2 SYGVKD. The CDR3 is made up of 12 amino acids. In the authors' workflow: From reference gene primer amplification, estimates of nucleated cell counts were derived. Sequencing used immunoSEQ multiplex PCR; TCRdb keeps in-frame clones, though not all of them. Clonal size and the V and J genes are those of that table, whereas D and trimming came from the DNA. Seen here are some 130,000 clones, 75% to 90% observed once, and the top ten hold roughly 1.9%. The clonotype comes from a man in his sixties or seventies with acute or convalescent COVID-19. The rearrangement links TRBV10-3 to TRBJ2-7; 12 nucleotides align to TRBD1. Sequencing was carried out using peripheral blood. CDR3 bases: TGTGCCACGGGGACAGGGGGCAGCGAGCAGTACTTC. This gives the protein CATGTGGSEQYF.